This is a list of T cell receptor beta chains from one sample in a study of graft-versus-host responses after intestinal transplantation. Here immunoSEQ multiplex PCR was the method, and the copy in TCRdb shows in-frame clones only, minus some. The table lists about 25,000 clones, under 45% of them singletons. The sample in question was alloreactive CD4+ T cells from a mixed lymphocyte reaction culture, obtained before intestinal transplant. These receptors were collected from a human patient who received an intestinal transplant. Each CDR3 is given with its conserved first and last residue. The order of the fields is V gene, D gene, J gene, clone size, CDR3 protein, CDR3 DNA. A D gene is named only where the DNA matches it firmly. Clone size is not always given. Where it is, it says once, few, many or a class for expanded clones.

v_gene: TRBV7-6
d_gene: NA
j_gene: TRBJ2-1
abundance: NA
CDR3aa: CASSRVSANEQFF
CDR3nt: TGTGCCAGCAGCAGAGTTAGCGCCAATGAGCAGTTCTTC

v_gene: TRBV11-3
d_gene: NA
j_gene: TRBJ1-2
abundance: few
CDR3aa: CASSLLGVSYGYTF
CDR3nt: TGTGCCAGCAGCTTATTAGGGGTGAGCTATGGCTACACCTTC

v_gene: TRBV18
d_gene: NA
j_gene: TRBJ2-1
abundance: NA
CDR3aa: CASSPSSQGRGLTRVNNEQFF
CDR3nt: TGTGCCAGCTCACCATCGAGCCAGGGGAGAGGGTTAACAAGGGTTAACAATGAGCAGTTCTTC

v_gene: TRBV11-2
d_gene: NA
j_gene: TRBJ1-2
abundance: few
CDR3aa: CASSFEGRGIGGYTF
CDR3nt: TGTGCCAGCAGCTTTGAGGGTCGGGGGATTGGGGGCTACACCTTC

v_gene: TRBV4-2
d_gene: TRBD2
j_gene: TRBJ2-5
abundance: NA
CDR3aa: CASSRGTSGAGETQYF
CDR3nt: TGTGCCAGCAGCCGGGGGACTAGCGGGGCCGGAGAGACCCAGTACTTC

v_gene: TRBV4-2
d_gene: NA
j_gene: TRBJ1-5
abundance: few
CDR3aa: CASSQETRGDQPQHF
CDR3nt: TGTGCCAGCAGCCAGGAAACACGGGGGGATCAGCCCCAGCATTTT

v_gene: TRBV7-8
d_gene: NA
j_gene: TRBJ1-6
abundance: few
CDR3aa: CASRSTAYNSPLHF
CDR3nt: TGTGCCAGCAGAAGTACAGCTTATAATTCACCCCTCCACTTT

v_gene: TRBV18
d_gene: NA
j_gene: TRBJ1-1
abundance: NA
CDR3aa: CASSPLGVRVTNTEAFF
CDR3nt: TGTGCCAGCTCACCACTTGGGGTCAGGGTAACCAACACTGAAGCTTTCTTT

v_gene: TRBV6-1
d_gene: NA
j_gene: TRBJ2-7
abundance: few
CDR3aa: CASSQASEQYF
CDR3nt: TGTGCCAGCAGCCAGGCTTCCGAGCAGTACTTC

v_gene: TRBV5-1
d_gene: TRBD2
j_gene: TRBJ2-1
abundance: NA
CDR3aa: CASSWRSGRSYNEQFF
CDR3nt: TGCGCCAGCAGCTGGCGTAGCGGGAGGTCTTACAATGAGCAGTTCTTC

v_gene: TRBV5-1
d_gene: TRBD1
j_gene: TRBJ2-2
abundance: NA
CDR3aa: CASSSGTGIVTGELFF
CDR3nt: TGCGCCAGCAGCTCCGGGACAGGGATTGTCACCGGGGAGCTGTTTTTT

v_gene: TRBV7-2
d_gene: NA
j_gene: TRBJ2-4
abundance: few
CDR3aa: CASSLDYGSGKNIQYF
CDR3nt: TGTGCCAGCAGCTTAGATTACGGGTCGGGCAAAAACATTCAGTACTTC

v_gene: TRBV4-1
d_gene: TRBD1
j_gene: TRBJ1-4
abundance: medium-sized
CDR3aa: CASSQAPGQGATNEKLFF
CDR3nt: TGCGCCAGCAGCCAAGCTCCTGGACAGGGGGCGACTAATGAAAAACTGTTTTTT

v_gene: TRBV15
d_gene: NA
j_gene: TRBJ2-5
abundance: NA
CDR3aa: CATSRDIQETQYF
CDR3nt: TGTGCCACCAGCAGAGATATACAAGAGACCCAGTACTTC

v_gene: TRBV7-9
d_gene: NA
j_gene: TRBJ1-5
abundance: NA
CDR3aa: CASSLDGQYQPQHF
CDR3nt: TGTGCCAGCAGCTTAGATGGACAGTATCAGCCCCAGCATTTT

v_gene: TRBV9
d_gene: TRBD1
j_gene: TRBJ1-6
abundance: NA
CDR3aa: CASSVQGAGNSPLHF
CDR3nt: TGTGCCAGCAGCGTACAGGGGGCAGGTAATTCACCCCTCCACTTT

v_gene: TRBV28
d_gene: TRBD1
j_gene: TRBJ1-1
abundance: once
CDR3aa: CASKWTGWTEAFF
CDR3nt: TGTGCCAGCAAATGGACAGGGTGGACTGAAGCTTTCTTT

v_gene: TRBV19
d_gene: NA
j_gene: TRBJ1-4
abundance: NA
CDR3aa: CASSMRLPTNEKLFF
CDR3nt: TGTGCCAGTAGTATGCGGTTACCAACTAATGAAAAACTGTTTTTT

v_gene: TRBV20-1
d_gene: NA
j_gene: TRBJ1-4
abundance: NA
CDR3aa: CSARGGKLFF
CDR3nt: TGCAGTGCTAGGGGGGGGAAACTGTTTTTT

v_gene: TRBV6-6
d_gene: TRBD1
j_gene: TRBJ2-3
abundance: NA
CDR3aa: CASRYTGAPTDTQYF
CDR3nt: TGTGCCAGCAGGTATACAGGGGCCCCCACAGATACGCAGTATTTT

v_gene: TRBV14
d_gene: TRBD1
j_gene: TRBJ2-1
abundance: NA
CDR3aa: CASSLWTGDRNEQFF
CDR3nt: TGTGCCAGCAGCCTCTGGACAGGGGATCGTAATGAGCAGTTCTTC

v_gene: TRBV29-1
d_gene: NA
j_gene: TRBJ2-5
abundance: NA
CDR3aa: CSVAPTAVRRETQYF
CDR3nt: TGCAGCGTTGCTCCTACCGCGGTGCGGCGAGAGACCCAGTACTTC